This T cell receptor (beta chain) appears in the sequencing data of a study of cytomegalovirus exposure and HLA in healthy donors. About the research overall: Out of about 180 million T cells, an earlier analysis found around 120 million unique TCR beta sequences in total.

The study ran its PCR with 60 Vbeta and 13 Jbeta primers. Method: immunoSEQ multiplex PCR; TCRdb's copy keeps in-frame clones and lacks some. The profile shows around 140,000 clones, about 9.1% of them singletons. V dropped 2 bases and J dropped 3 bases, with 10 bases sitting between them. Germline-derived CDR1 and CDR2 are MNHEY and SVGAGI. The CDR3 runs to 14 residues. This clone was counted between two and nine times. J is TRBJ1-1 and V is TRBV6-5; weak D call: TRBD1 (5 bases). This sequence originates from a woman between 40 and 55 years old in good health and CMV-seropositive. Source material: PBMCs. CDR3: CASSYRRVDTEAFF. The CDR3 DNA sequence: TGTGCCAGCAGTTACCGCAGGGTGGACACTGAAGCTTTCTTT.